The entry below gives a single TCR beta chain sequence along with its context. In the authors' methods: Amplified reference gene primers provided the basis for estimating nucleated cell counts. Sequencing used immunoSEQ multiplex PCR; TCRdb keeps in-frame clones, though not all of them. V, J and clone size derive from that table, while D and trimming were established from the DNA sequence. The sample contains roughly 200,000 clones, 65% to 90% of which appear only once. The germline CDR1 and CDR2 sequences are SGHAT and FQNNGV. V trimming: 6 bases; J trimming: 6 bases; junction bases outside the gene matches: 14. This CDR3 is built from 17 residues. The data stem from a study of blood T cell repertoires in COVID-19. For the study at large: Whether acute or convalescent, the COVID-19 samples came from the United States, Italy and Spain. T cells, B-cell-depleted T cells, or PBMCs supplied cDNA or gDNA.

The specimen was peripheral blood. The chain carries TRBV11-2 and TRBJ2-1; TRBD2 matches at 10 bases. The source is a human donor in a cohort sampled during active COVID-19. This CDR3 reads CASRVGVRTSGSNEQFF. CDR3 coding DNA: TGTGCCAGCAGGGTAGGGGTAAGGACTAGCGGTTCCAATGAGCAGTTCTTC.